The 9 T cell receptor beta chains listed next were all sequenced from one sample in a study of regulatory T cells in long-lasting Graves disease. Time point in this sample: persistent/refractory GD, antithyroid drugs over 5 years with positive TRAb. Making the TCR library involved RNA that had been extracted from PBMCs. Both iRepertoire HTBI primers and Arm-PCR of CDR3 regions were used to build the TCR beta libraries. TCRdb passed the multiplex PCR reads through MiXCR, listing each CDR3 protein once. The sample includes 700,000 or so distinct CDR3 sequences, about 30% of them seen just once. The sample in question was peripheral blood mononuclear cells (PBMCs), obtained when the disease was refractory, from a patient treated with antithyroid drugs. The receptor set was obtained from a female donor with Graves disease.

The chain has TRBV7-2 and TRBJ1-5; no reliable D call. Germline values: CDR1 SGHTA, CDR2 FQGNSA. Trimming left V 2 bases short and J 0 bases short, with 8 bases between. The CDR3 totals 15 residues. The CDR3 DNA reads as TGTGCCAGCAGCTTACGCCCATCTAGCAATCAGCCCCAGCATTTT. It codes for CASSLRPSSNQPQHF. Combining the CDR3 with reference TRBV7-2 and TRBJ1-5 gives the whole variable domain GAGVSQSPSNKVTEKGKDVELRCDPISGHTALYWYRQSLGQGLEFLIYFQGNSAPDKSGLPSDRFSAERTGGSVSTLTIQRTQQEDSAVYLCASSLRPSSNQPQHFGDGTRLSIL.

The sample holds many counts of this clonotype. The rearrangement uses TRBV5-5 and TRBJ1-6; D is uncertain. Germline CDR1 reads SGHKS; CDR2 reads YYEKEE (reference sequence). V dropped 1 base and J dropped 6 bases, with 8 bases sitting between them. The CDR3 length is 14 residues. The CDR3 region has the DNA TGTGCCAGCAGCTTGTCGGCGGGTAATTCACCCCTCCACTTT. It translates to CASSLSAGNSPLHF.

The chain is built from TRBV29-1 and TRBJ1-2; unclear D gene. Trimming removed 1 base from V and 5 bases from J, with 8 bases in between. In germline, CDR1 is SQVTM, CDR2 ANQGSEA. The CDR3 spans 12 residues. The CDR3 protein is CSVEVLGYGYTF. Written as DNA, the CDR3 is TGCAGCGTTGAAGTTCTGGGTTATGGCTACACCTTC.

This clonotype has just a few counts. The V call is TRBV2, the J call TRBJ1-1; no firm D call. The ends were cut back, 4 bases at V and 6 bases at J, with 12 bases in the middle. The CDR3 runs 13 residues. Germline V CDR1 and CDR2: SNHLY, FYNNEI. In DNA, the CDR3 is TGTGCCAGCAGTGTCGTGGGTGGTGCTGAAGCTTTCTTT. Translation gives CASSVVGGAEAFF.

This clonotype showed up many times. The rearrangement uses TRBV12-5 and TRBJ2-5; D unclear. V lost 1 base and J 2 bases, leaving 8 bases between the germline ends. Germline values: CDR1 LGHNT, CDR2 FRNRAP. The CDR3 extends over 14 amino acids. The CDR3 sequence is CASGLGGKQETQYF. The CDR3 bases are TGTGCTAGTGGTTTGGGGGGAAAACAAGAGACCCAGTACTTC.

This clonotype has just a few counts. CDR3: CASSLTSPQETQYF. DNA of the CDR3: TGTGCCAGCAGTTTAACTAGTCCGCAAGAGACCCAGTACTTC. The gene calls are TRBV12-3 or TRBV12-4 and TRBJ2-5, with TRBD2 as a possible D gene (5 bases). The CDR3 sequence is 14 residues long. Trimming stripped 2 bases from V and 2 bases from J, with 9 bases between.

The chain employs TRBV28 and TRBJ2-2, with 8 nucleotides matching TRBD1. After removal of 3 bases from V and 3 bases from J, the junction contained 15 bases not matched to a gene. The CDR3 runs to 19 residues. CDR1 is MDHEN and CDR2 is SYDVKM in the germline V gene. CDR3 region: CASSLEAGTGCGYTGELFF. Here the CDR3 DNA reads TGTGCCAGCAGTTTGGAGGCCGGGACAGGCTGCGGGTACACCGGGGAGCTGTTTTTT.

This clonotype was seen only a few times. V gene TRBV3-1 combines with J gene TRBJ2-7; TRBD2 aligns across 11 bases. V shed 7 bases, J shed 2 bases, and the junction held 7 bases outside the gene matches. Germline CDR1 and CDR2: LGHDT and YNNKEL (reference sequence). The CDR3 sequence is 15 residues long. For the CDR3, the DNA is TGTGCCAGCACCCCGGGACTAGCGGACCCCTACGAGCAGTACTTC. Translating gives CASTPGLADPYEQYF.

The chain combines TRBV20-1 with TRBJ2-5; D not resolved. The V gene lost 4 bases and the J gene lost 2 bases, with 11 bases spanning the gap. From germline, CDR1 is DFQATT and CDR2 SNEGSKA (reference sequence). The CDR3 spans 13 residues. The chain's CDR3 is CSAIGTQQETQYF. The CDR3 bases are TGCAGTGCTATTGGAACTCAGCAAGAGACCCAGTACTTC.